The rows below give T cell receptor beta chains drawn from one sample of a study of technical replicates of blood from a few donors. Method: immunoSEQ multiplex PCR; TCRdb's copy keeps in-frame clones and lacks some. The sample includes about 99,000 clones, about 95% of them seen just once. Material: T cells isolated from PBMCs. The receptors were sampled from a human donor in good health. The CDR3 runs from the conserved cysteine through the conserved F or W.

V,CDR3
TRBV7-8,CASSSNRVPVGNTIYF
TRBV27,CASSLALRTGEAFF
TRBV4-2,CASSQAARGTEAFF
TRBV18,CASSPNGQGTYEQYF
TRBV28,CASSLYILAGELSYEQYF
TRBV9,CASSVDAANTGELFF
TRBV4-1,CASSQIAVGQDEQYF
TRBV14,CASSQLGQGFHEQYF
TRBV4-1,CASSQVRGPGTEAFF
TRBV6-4,CASNKGTGDNYGYTF
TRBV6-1,CASSEPGGSSTDTQYF
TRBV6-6,CASSSGRGYNQPQHF
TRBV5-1,CASSKTGFPSAGYGYTF
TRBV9,CASNTQGANTEAFF
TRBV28,CASSIPRGGEQYF
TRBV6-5,CASEFGGEQFF
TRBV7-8,CASSLARATEAFF
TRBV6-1,CASSQFTGSYEQYF
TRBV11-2,CASSLYPATGVTDTQYF
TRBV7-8,CASSLGWGTANYGYTF
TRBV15,CATSLIAGGRDTQYF
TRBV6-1,CASSDSLLAYEQYF
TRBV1,CTSSQQPRQGGGYTF
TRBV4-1,CASSQVGGMETQYF
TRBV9,CASSVEAGDSPLHF
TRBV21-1,CASSKGLAQGNALSTDTQYF
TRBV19,CASSIGGGSYNEQFF
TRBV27,CASSLGVGRGNTGELFF